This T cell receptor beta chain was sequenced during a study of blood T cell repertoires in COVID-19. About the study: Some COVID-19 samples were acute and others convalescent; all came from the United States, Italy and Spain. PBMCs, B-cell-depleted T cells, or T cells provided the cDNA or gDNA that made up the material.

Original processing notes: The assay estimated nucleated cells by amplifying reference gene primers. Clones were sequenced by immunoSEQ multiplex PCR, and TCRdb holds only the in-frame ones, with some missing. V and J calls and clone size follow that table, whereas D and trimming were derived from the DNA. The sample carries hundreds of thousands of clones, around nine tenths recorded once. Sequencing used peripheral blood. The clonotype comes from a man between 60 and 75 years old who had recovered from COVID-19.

The CDR3 loop is CASISRGSTGELFF. DNA for the CDR3: TGTGCCAGTATATCCAGGGGAAGCACCGGGGAGCTGTTTTTT. The chain joins TRBV19 to TRBJ2-2; tentative D call: TRBD1 (6 bases). The CDR3 is made up of 14 amino acids. The V end lost 7 bases, the J end lost 4 bases, and 13 bases lay between the germline ends. CDR1 is LNHDA and CDR2 is SQIVND in the germline V gene (reference sequence).